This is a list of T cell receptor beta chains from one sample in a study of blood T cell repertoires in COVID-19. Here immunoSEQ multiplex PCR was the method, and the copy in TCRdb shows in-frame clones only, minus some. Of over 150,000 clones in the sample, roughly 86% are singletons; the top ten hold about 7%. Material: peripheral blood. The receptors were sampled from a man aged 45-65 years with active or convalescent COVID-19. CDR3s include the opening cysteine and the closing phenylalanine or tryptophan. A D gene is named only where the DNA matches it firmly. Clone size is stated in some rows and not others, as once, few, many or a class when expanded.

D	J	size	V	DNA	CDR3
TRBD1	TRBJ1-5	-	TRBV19	TGTGCCAGTAGTGTTGGACAGGGTCAACAGCCCCAGCATTTT	CASSVGQGQQPQHF
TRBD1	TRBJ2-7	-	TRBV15	TGTGCCACCAGCAGAGTACCAGGGGGTCGTTACGAGCAGTACTTC	CATSRVPGGRYEQYF
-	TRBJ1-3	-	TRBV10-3	TGTGCCACGACTGAAGGAAACACCATATATTTT	CATTEGNTIYF
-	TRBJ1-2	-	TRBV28	TGTGCCAGCAGTTTATACGACATCCGATATGGCTACACCTTC	CASSLYDIRYGYTF
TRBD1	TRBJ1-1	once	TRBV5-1	TGCGCCAGCAGCTTTGACAGGGAGGAAGCTTTCTTT	CASSFDREEAFF
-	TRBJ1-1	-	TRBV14	TGTGCCAGCAGCCACCGACGCCCGATGAGGGGGTTCACTGAAGCTTTCTTT	CASSHRRPMRGFTEAFF
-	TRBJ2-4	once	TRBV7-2	TGTGCCAGCAGCCGGGCGGGGGCCAACATTCAGTACTTC	CASSRAGANIQYF
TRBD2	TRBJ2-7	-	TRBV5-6	TGTGCCAGCAGTGGCCGGGCGGGACTAGCGGGATCCGGAGGCGACTTC	CASSGRAGLAGSGGDF
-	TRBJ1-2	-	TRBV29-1	TGCAGCGTTGAGATTCATGAGGGTGGCTACACCTTC	CSVEIHEGGYTF
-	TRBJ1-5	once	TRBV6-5	TGTGCCAGCAGCACACGGGATAGCAATCAGCCCCAGCATTTT	CASSTRDSNQPQHF
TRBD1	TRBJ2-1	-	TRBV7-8	TGTGCCAGCAGCCAAGACAGGGCAATATCGTCCTACAATGAGCAGTTCTTC	CASSQDRAISSYNEQFF
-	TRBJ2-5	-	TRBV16	TGTGCCAGCAGTCCGAACTTTGTGGAGACCCAGTACTTC	CASSPNFVETQYF
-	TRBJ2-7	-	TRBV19	TGTGCCAGTAGTAAGAATGGCAAACCCTACGAGCAGTACTTC	CASSKNGKPYEQYF
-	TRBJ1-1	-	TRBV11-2	TGTGCCAGCAGCCCTCAGGGGTTTGGAGCTCGAGCTTTCTTT	CASSPQGFGARAFF
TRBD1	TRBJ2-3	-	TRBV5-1	TGCGCCAGCAGCTTGCCTGGACAGGGGAGCACAGATACGCAGTATTTT	CASSLPGQGSTDTQYF
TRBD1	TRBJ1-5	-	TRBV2	TGTGCCAGCAGTGAAGAACAGGGGGCCGCTAGCAATCAGCCCCAGCATTTT	CASSEEQGAASNQPQHF
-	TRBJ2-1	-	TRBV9	TGTGCCAGCAGCGTAGTGGGCTACACGTCCTACAATGAGCAGTTCTTC	CASSVVGYTSYNEQFF
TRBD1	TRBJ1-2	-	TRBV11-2	TGTGCCAGCAGCTTAAGGGGGGACAGGGCCTATGGCTACACCTTC	CASSLRGDRAYGYTF
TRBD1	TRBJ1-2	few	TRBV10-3	TGTGCCATCAGTGAGCAAACAGGGGACGTCTATGGCTACACCTTC	CAISEQTGDVYGYTF
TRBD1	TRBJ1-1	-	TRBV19	TGTGCCAGTAGCTTCGGACCAGGGGGCTCACCTGAAGCTTTCTTT	CASSFGPGGSPEAFF
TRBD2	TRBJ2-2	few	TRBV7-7	TGTGCTAGCAGCTTAATTAGCGGGAGAGGGGAGCTGTTTTTT	CASSLISGRGELFF
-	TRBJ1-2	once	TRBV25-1	TGTGCCAGCAGCTCTCTAATCTATGGCTACACCTTC	CASSSLIYGYTF
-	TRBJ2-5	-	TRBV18	TGTGCCAGCTCACCTGGACAGATCCAAGAGACCCAGTACTTC	CASSPGQIQETQYF
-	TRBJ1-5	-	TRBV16	TGTGCCAGCAGCCAATCGGAGAAACAGCCCCAGCATTTT	CASSQSEKQPQHF
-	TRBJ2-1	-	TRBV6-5	TGTGCCAGCAGGGGGCGGGGCTCCTACAATGAGCAGTTCTTC	CASRGRGSYNEQFF
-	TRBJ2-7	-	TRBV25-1	TGTGCCAGCAGTCGATTCGGGGAGTCCTACGAGCAGTACTTC	CASSRFGESYEQYF
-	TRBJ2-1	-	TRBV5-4	TGTGCCAGCAGCAAGATGACTAGGTCAAATGAGCAGTTCTTC	CASSKMTRSNEQFF
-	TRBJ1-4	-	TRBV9	TGTGCCAGCAGCCGGACATTAACAAATGAAAAACTGTTTTTT	CASSRTLTNEKLFF
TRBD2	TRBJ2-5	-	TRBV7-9	TGTGCCAGCAGCTTATCCGGGGGGACTAGCGGGGAGACCCAGTACTTC	CASSLSGGTSGETQYF
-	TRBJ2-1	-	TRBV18	TGTGCCAGCTCAACGTTAGGGGATGAGCAGTTCTTC	CASSTLGDEQFF
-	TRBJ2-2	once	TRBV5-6	TGTGCCAGCAGCTTGGTGGGCAGGAACACCGGGGAGCTGTTTTTT	CASSLVGRNTGELFF
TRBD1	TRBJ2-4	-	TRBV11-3	TGTGCCAGCAGCTTAGAGAGTTTGGGACAGGGGATATACATTCAGTACTTC	CASSLESLGQGIYIQYF
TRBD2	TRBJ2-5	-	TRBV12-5	TGTGCTAGTGGTTCCATGTGGCGGGAGGGCCTGTGGGAGACCCAGTACTTC	CASGSMWREGLWETQYF
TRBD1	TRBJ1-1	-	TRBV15	TGTGCCACCAGCAGTGGAACAGGGGGCTGGAGAGGCAACACTGAAGCTTTCTTT	CATSSGTGGWRGNTEAFF
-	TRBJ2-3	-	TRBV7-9	TGTGCCAGCAGCCCCCTGAGCATTGGCGGGCCGAGGGGGTATACGCAGTATTTT	CASSPLSIGGPRGYTQYF
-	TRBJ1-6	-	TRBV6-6	TGTGCCAGCAGTTCGTCGGGACTAGGGAATTCACCCCTCCACTTT	CASSSSGLGNSPLHF
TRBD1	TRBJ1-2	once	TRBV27	TGTGCCAGCACTCAGGGGGCACATCGTAATGCGGGCTACACCTTC	CASTQGAHRNAGYTF
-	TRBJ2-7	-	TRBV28	TGTGCCAGTACTCGAGCCTACGAGCAGTACTTC	CASTRAYEQYF
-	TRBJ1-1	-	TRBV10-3	TGTGCCACCAACCCTGGGCTGAACACTGAAGCTTTCTTT	CATNPGLNTEAFF
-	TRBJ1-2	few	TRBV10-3	TGTGCCATCAGTGAGCCTGAAACCACACAGGAGACTTATGGCTACACCTTC	CAISEPETTQETYGYTF
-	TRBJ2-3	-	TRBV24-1	TGTGCCACCAGTGATTTGCAAGGGGGTTCCCCCCATACGCAGTATTTT	CATSDLQGGSPHTQYF
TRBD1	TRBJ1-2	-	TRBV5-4	TGTGCCAGCAGCTACCAGGGGGCTTATGGCTACACCTTC	CASSYQGAYGYTF
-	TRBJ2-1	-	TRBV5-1	TGCGCCAGCAGCTTGTCCGGGGGAACAGGTTTCAATGAGCAGTTCTTC	CASSLSGGTGFNEQFF
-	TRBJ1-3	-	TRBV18	TGTGCCAGCTCACCATCAAGCACGAGCTCTGGAAACACCATATATTTT	CASSPSSTSSGNTIYF
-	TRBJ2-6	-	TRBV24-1	TGTGCCACCAGTGATTCTTATTTCTCTGGGGCCAACGTCCTGACTTTC	CATSDSYFSGANVLTF
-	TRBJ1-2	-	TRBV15	TGTGCCACCAGCAACCCGGACTATGGCTACACCTTC	CATSNPDYGYTF
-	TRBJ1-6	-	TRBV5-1	TGCGCCAGCAGCTTGCTGGGACTCTCTAATTCACCCCTCCACTTT	CASSLLGLSNSPLHF
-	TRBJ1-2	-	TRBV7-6	TGTGCCAGCAGCTTAGGAGGACAGAACTATGGCTACACCTTC	CASSLGGQNYGYTF
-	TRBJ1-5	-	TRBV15	TGTGCCACCAGCAGAGATCGGGTGGGGAGGAATCAGCCCCAGCATTTT	CATSRDRVGRNQPQHF